This T cell receptor (beta chain) was captured in a study of cytomegalovirus exposure and HLA in healthy donors. This CDR3 has 14 residues. Germline values: CDR1 SGDLS, CDR2 YYNGEE. The V and J ends lost 2 bases and 2 bases respectively, with 8 bases between them. The primer mix had 60 Vbeta and 13 Jbeta primers. The authors' processing: A follow-up analysis tallied approximately 85 million unique TCR beta chains, approximately 10 million shared. Assay: immunoSEQ multiplex PCR; the TCRdb copy retains only in-frame clones and omits some. That table gives V, J and clone size, and the DNA gave D and trimming. The sample holds 150,000 to 190,000 clones; roughly four fifths are singletons and the top ten take roughly 1.4%. Study-wide points: Reportedly, cytomegalovirus status was diagnosed with high sensitivity and specificity. Later analysis revealed greater clonal expansion in HLA-associated TCR beta chains than in equally common others. Later genetic work tied a missense DCLRE1C variant to beta-chain V and J trimming.

About this clone itself: Antigen specificity is unknown.

Sequenced: PBMCs. The chain is built from TRBV9 and TRBJ1-5; D call uncertain. The source is a man younger than 30 in good health and CMV-seronegative. CDR3 DNA: TGTGCCAGCAGCGTCACCGGAGGCAATCAGCCCCAGCATTTT. Translating gives CASSVTGGNQPQHF.